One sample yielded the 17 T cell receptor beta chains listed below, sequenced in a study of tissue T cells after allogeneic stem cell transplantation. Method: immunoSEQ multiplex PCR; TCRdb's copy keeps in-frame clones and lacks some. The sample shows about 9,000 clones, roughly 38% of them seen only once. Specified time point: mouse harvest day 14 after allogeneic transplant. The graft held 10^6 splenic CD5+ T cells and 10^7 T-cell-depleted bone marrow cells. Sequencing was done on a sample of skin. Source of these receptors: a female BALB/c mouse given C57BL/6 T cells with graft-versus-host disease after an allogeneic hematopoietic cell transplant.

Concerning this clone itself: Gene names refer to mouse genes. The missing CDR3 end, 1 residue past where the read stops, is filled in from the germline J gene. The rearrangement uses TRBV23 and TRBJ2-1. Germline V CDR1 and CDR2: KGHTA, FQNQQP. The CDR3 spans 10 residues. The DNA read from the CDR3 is TGCTCCAGCAGTCCCCCTGAGCAGTTC. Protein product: CSSSPPEQF. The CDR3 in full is CSSSPPEQFF.

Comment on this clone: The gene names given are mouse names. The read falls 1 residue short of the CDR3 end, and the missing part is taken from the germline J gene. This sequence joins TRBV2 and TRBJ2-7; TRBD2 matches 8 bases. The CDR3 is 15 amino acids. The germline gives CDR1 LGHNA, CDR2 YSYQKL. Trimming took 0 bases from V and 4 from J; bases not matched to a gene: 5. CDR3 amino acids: CASSQDGGGLYEQYF. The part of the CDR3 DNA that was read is TGTGCCAGCAGCCAAGATGGGGGGGGGCTTTATGAACAGTAC.

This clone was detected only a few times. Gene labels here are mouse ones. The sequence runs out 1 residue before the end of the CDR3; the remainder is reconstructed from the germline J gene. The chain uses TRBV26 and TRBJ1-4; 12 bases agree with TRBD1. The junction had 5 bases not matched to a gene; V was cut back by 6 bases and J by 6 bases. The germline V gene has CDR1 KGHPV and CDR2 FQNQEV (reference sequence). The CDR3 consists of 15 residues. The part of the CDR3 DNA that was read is TGTGCCAGCAGCCCCGGGACAGGGGGCCACGAAAGATTATTT. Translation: CASSPGTGGHERLF. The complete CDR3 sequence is CASSPGTGGHERLFF.

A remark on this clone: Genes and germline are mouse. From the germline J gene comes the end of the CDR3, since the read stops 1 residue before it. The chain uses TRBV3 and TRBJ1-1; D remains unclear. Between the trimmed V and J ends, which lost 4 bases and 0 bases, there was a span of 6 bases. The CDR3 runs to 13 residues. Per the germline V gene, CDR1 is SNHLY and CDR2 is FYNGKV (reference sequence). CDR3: CASSSRQNTEVFF. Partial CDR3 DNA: TGTGCCAGCAGCTCCCGACAGAACACAGAAGTCTTC.

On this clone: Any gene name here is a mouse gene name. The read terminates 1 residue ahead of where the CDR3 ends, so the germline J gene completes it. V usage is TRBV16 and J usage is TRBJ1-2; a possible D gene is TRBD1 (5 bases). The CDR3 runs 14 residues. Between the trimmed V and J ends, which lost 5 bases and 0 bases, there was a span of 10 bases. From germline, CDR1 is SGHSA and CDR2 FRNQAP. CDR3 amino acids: CASSPGTANSDYTF. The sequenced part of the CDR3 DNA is TGTGCAAGCAGCCCCGGGACCGCAAACTCCGACTACACC.

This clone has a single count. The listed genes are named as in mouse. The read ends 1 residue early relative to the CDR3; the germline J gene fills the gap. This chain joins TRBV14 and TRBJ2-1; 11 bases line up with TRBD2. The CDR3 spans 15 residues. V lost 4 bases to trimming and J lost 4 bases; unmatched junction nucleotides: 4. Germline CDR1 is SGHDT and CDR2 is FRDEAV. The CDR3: CASSRWTGGYAEQFF. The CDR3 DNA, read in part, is TGTGCCAGCAGTCGTTGGACTGGGGGGTATGCTGAGCAGTTC.

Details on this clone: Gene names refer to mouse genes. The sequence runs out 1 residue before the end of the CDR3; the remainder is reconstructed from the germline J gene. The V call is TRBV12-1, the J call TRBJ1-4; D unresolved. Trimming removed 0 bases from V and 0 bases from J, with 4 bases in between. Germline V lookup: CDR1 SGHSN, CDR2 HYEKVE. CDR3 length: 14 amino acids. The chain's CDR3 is CASSLAISNERLFF. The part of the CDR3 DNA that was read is TGTGCCAGCTCTCTCGCAATTTCCAACGAAAGATTATTT.

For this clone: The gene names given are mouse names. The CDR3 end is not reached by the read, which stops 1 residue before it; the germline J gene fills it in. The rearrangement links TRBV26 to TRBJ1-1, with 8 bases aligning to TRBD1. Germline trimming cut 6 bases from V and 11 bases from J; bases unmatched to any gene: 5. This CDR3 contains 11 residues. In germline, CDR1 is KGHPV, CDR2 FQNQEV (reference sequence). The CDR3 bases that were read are TGTGCCAGCAGACTGGACAGGGCCGTCTTC. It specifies CASRLDRAVF. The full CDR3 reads CASRLDRAVFF.

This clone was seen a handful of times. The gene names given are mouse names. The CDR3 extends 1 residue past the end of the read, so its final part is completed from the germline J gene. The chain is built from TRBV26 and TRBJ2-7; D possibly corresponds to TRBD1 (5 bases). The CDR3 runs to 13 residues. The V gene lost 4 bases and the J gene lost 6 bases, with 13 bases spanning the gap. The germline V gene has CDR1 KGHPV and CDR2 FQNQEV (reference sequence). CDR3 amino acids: CASSPRVLGEQYF. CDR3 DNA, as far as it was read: TGTGCCAGCAGTCCCAGGGTCCTTGGTGAACAGTAC.

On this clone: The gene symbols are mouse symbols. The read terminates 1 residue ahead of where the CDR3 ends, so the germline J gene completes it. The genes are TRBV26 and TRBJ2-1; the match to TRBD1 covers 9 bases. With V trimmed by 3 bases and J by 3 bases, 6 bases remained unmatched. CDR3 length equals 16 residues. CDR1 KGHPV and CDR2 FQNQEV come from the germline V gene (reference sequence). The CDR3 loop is CASSLSPGQGYAEQFF. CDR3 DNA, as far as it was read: TGTGCCAGCAGTCTCTCACCGGGACAGGGCTATGCTGAGCAGTTC.

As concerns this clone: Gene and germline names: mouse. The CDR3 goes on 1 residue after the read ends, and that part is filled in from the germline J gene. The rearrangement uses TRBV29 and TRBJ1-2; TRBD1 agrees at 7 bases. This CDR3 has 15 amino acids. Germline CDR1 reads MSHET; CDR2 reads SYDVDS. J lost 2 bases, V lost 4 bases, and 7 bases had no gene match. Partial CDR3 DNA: TGTGCTAGCAGTTGGGGTCAGGGGGGGAACTCCGACTACACC. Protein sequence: CASSWGQGGNSDYT. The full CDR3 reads CASSWGQGGNSDYTF.

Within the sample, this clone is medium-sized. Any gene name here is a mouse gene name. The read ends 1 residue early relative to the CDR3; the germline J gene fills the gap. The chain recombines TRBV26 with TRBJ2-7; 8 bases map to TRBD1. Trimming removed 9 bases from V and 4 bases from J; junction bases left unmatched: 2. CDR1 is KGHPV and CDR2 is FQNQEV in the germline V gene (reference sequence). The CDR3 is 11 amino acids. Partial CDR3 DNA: TGTGCCAGTCGGACAGGGTATGAACAGTAC. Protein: CASRTGYEQY. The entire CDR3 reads CASRTGYEQYF.

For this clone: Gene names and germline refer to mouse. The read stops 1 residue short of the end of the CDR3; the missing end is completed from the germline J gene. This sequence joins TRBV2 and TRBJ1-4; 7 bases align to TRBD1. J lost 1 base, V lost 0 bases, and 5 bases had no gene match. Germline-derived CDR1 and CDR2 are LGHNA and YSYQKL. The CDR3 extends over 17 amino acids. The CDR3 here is CASSQDLRDSSNERLFF. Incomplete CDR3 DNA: TGTGCCAGCAGCCAAGATCTTAGGGACAGTTCCAACGAAAGATTATTT.

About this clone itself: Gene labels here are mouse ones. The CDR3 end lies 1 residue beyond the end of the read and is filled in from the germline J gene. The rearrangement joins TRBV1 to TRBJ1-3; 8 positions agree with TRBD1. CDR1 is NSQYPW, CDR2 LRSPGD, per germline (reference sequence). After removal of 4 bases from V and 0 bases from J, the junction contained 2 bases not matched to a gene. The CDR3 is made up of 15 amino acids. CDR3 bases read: TGCACCTGCAGTGGGACAGGGAATTCTGGAAATACGCTCTAT. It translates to CTCSGTGNSGNTLY. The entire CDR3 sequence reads CTCSGTGNSGNTLYF.

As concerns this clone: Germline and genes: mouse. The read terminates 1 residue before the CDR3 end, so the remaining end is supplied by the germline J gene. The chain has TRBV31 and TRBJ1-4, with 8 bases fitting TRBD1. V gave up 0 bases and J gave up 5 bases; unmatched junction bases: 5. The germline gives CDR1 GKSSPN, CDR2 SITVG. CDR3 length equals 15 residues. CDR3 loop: CAWSLPGQENERLFF. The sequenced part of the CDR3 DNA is TGTGCCTGGAGTCTTCCGGGACAGGAGAACGAAAGATTATTT.

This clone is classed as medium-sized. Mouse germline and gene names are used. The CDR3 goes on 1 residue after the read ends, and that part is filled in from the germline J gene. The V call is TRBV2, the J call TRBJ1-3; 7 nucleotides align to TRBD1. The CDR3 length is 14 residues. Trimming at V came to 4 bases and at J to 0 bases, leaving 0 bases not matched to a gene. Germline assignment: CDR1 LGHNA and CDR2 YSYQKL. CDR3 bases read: TGTGCCAGCAGCCGGGACAGTTCTGGAAATACGCTCTAT. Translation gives CASSRDSSGNTLY. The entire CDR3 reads CASSRDSSGNTLYF.

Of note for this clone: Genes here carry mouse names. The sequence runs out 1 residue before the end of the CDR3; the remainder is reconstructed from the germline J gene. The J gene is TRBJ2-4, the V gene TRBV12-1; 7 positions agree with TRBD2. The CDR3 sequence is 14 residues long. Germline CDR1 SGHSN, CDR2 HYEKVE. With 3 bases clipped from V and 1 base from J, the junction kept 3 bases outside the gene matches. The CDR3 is CASSILGGQNTLYF. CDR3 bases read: TGTGCCAGCTCTATTCTGGGGGGTCAAAACACCTTGTAC.